What follows are 20 T cell receptor beta chains derived from one specimen sequenced in a study of blood T cells in healthy people across ages. Then a second PCR, running about 6 to 12 cycles, was carried out with a sample-barcoded 5' primer and a J-beta primer mix. TCRdb passed the 5' RACE reads through MiXCR, listing each CDR3 protein once. The profile covers about 680,000 distinct CDR3 sequences, with around half appearing a single time and under 35% taken by the ten largest. The sample taken for sequencing was blood. The receptors here all came from a woman aged 55-69 years in good health.

The V and J genes are TRBV25-1 and TRBJ2-7, with D unclear. This CDR3 spans 13 amino acids. V lost 5 bases, J lost 3 bases, and 11 bases lay in between. Germline V lookup: CDR1 MGHDK, CDR2 SYGVNS. The CDR3 coding sequence is TGTGCCAGCAGTCCGCGGACGGTCTACGAGCAGTACTTC. Amino acid sequence: CASSPRTVYEQYF.

This clonotype was detected only a few times. J is TRBJ2-7 and V is TRBV9; the D gene is possibly TRBD1 (5 bases). Germline V CDR1 and CDR2: SGDLS, YYNGEE. V gave up 4 bases and J gave up 3 bases, with 17 bases separating them. This CDR3 has 15 amino acids. The CDR3 sequence: CASSPHRRPSYEQYF. The CDR3 DNA reads TGTGCCAGCAGCCCTCACAGGAGACCAAGCTACGAGCAGTACTTC.

The chain employs TRBV5-1 and TRBJ2-3; the D is unclear. There are 14 residues in the CDR3. Deletions cut 1 base from V and 2 bases from J, with 8 bases between. Germline V gene sequence: CDR1 SGHRS, CDR2 YFSETQ. The CDR3 spells CASSLYPDTDTQYF. DNA of the CDR3: TGCGCCAGCAGCTTGTACCCGGACACAGATACGCAGTATTTT.

The V and J genes are TRBV5-1 and TRBJ2-1; TRBD2 might be the D (10 bases). Germline loops: CDR1 SGHRS, CDR2 YFSETQ. This CDR3 is 19 amino acids long. The V gene lost 6 bases and the J gene lost 7 bases, with 32 bases spanning the gap. DNA for the CDR3: TGCGCCAGCAACAGGGGGCGGCTTACTAGCGGGATGGTCTTGAATGAGCAGTTCTTC. Residues: CASNRGRLTSGMVLNEQFF.

This clonotype was counted a single time. The V call is TRBV5-1, the J call TRBJ1-1, with unresolved D. V was shortened by 7 bases and J by 4 bases, with 17 bases between the two germline ends. The germline V gene encodes CDR1 SGHRS and CDR2 YFSETQ. This CDR3 spans 14 amino acids. The CDR3 DNA follows: TGCGCCAGCCGGTACAGTCCCCCGGGCACTGAAGCTTTCTTT. Residues: CASRYSPPGTEAFF. Combining the CDR3 with reference TRBV5-1 and TRBJ1-1 gives the whole variable domain KAGVTQTPRYLIKTRGQQVTLSCSPISGHRSVSWYQQTPGQGLQFLFEYFSETQRNKGNFPGRFSGRQFSNSRSEMNVSTLELGDSALYLCASRYSPPGTEAFFGQGTRLTVV.

In this sample, this clonotype turned up once. The J gene is TRBJ1-4, the V gene TRBV28, with TRBD1 matching 7 bases. V shed 5 bases, J shed 8 bases, and the junction held 8 bases outside the gene matches. Germline CDR1 is MDHEN and CDR2 is SYDVKM. This CDR3 has 14 residues. CDR3 nucleotides: TGTGCCAGCAGTGATACAGGGGCTTGGGAAAAACTGTTTTTT. It translates to CASSDTGAWEKLFF.

The gene calls are TRBV20-1 and TRBJ2-7, with D unclear. Trimming stripped 1 base from V and 4 bases from J, with 11 bases between. CDR1 DFQATT and CDR2 SNEGSKA come from the germline V gene (reference sequence). This CDR3 is built from 13 residues. CDR3 DNA sequence: TGCAGTGCTAGAGGGATCCCAAGATACGAGCAGTACTTC. Amino acids: CSARGIPRYEQYF.

This sequence joins TRBV27 and TRBJ1-1; no definite D call. This CDR3 is built from 13 residues. Trimming cost V 2 bases and J 6 bases, with 10 bases left between them. CDR1 and CDR2 (germline): MNHEY, SMNVEV (reference sequence). The DNA of the CDR3 is TGTGCCAGCAGTTTAAAGGCGAGGCCTGAAGCTTTCTTT. This gives the protein CASSLKARPEAFF.

There are a few counts of this clonotype. This rearrangement joins TRBV20-1 to TRBJ2-3, with TRBD2 matching over 9 bases. Losses at the gene ends were 0 bases for V and 4 bases for J; bases not matched to a gene: 5. Germline V gives CDR1 DFQATT, CDR2 SNEGSKA (reference sequence). The CDR3 is made up of 15 amino acids. The CDR3 region is CSARDGREGADTQYF. CDR3 DNA: TGCAGTGCTAGAGATGGGCGGGAGGGAGCAGATACGCAGTATTTT.

Regarding this clonotype: A junction boundary mismatches the germline segment, possibly from a read error. This rearrangement joins TRBV5-1 to TRBJ2-1; maybe TRBD1 (6 bases). Germline CDR1 reads SGHRS; CDR2 reads YFSETQ. The CDR3 contains 16 residues. The CDR3 region has the DNA TGCGCCAGCAGCTCTAAACAGGGATCGGGGTACAATGAGCAGCTCTTC. Translated, it gives CASSSKQGSGYNEQLF.

With regard to this clonotype: A much larger clone lies a single base off, so this may be a read error. V and J are TRBV4-3 and TRBJ2-1, with 7 bases identical to TRBD2. V lost 4 bases, J lost 10 bases, and 10 bases stayed unmatched. This CDR3 spans 14 amino acids. Germline CDR1 reads LGHNA; CDR2 reads YSLEER. The CDR3 reads CASSPMTSSYEQFF. CDR3 DNA sequence: TGCGCCAGCAGCCCTATGACTAGCAGCTACGAGCAGTTCTTC.

This rearrangement joins TRBV7-2 to TRBJ2-5, with D unresolved. The germline V and J ends were trimmed by 2 bases and 5 bases, with 6 bases remaining between them. CDR1 SGHTA and CDR2 FQGNSA come from the germline V gene. This CDR3 has 12 amino acids. CDR3 in amino acids: CASSLRPETQYF. In DNA form, the CDR3 reads TGTGCCAGCAGCTTAAGGCCGGAGACCCAGTACTTC.

The chain uses TRBV9 and TRBJ2-1; D remains unclear. The V and J ends lost 0 bases and 1 base respectively, with 8 bases between them. Germline lookup yields CDR1 SGDLS and CDR2 YYNGEE. There are 15 residues in the CDR3. The CDR3 loop reads CASSVAPSSYNEQFF. The CDR3 region has the DNA TGTGCCAGCAGCGTAGCACCTAGTTCCTACAATGAGCAGTTCTTC.

The genes are TRBV29-1 and TRBJ2-1, with a weak D call TRBD2 (5 bases). The DNA end favors TRBJ2-7, so the J call may be wrong. CDR1 is SQVTM and CDR2 is ANQGSEA in the germline V gene. This CDR3 comprises 16 residues. CDR3: CSVELGPPGYYNEQYF. As DNA, the CDR3 is TGCAGCGTTGAATTGGGTCCACCGGGATACTACAATGAGCAGTACTTC.

The chain employs TRBV6-5 and TRBJ2-7; possible D gene TRBD2, 5 bases. With 5 bases removed from V and 0 bases from J, the gap between germline ends came to 11 bases. The CDR3 contains 14 residues. Germline CDR1 reads MNHEY; CDR2 reads SVGAGI. DNA of the CDR3: TGTGCCAGCAGTCCCCGCCGGGGCTCCTACGAGCAGTACTTC. Protein product: CASSPRRGSYEQYF.

The rearrangement uses TRBV28 and TRBJ1-2; unclear D gene. Germline-derived CDR1 and CDR2 are MDHEN and SYDVKM. CDR3 length: 13 residues. The V and J ends lost 6 bases and 6 bases respectively, with 14 bases between them. This CDR3 reads CASSPKAGHGYTF. For the CDR3, the DNA is TGTGCCAGCAGCCCCAAGGCAGGTCATGGCTACACCTTC.

In its sample, this clonotype was seen a few times. The chain links TRBV4-2 to TRBJ2-5, with 14 bases aligning to TRBD2. Trimming removed 4 bases from V and 11 bases from J; junction bases left unmatched: 9. The CDR3 extends over 15 amino acids. Germline CDR1 LGHNA, CDR2 YNFKEQ. The CDR3 protein is CASSLPGTSGSEQYF. The CDR3 DNA is TGTGCCAGCAGCCTACCCGGGACTAGCGGGAGTGAGCAGTACTTC.

This chain links TRBV7-2 with TRBJ1-4, with D unresolved. V was cut by 5 bases and J by 4 bases, with 11 bases left in between. Germline V gene sequence: CDR1 SGHTA, CDR2 FQGNSA. The CDR3 spans 14 residues. The CDR3 DNA reads TGTGCCAGCAGCCAAAACACGGGTAATGAAAAACTGTTTTTT. It specifies CASSQNTGNEKLFF.

The chain has TRBV20-1 and TRBJ2-1; D is uncertain. Looked up from germline, CDR1 is DFQATT and CDR2 is SNEGSKA (reference sequence). This CDR3 has 12 amino acids. Deletions cut 3 bases from V and 7 bases from J, with 10 bases between. The CDR3 reads CSARKSGNEQFF. CDR3 nucleotide sequence: TGCAGTGCTAGGAAGAGTGGGAATGAGCAGTTCTTC.

This clonotype was seen only a few times. The V gene is TRBV29-1, the J gene TRBJ2-7; weak D call: TRBD2 (6 bases). Germline CDR1 and CDR2: SQVTM and ANQGSEA. V lost 7 bases and J lost 3, with 13 bases in between. The CDR3 sequence is 12 residues long. The CDR3 protein is CSGRGTNYEQYF. CDR3 bases: TGCAGCGGGAGGGGCACAAACTACGAGCAGTACTTC.